The next 2 T cell receptor beta chains were all read from a single sample in a study of T cells after yellow fever vaccination. Each CDR3 protein gets one entry after TCRdb re-called the 5' RACE reads with MiXCR. Of some 350,000 distinct CDR3 sequences detected, 11% appear once; the ten largest clones hold roughly a sixth. The sample here was PBMCs, taken on the day of the first yellow fever vaccination. The source is a man aged 18 to 30 who received the YFV17D yellow fever vaccine.

V and J are TRBV7-3 and TRBJ2-5, with 9 bases that match TRBD1. Germline V CDR1 and CDR2: SGHTA, FQGTGA. V was pared by 6 bases and J by 5 bases, with 10 bases of the junction left unmatched. The CDR3 has 15 residues. CDR3 in amino acids: CASSSLQGAGETQYF. Here the CDR3 DNA reads TGTGCCAGCAGTTCCCTACAGGGGGCAGGGGAGACCCAGTACTTC.

This clonotype showed up just a few times. The chain uses TRBV6-1 and TRBJ1-1; 10 bases line up with TRBD1. The V gene's germline CDR1 is MNHNS and CDR2 SASEGT. The CDR3 extends over 13 amino acids. With 7 bases clipped from V and 8 bases from J, the junction kept 7 bases outside the gene matches. The chain's CDR3 is CASKRQGAGEAFF. The CDR3 DNA is TGTGCCAGCAAAAGACAGGGGGCAGGGGAAGCTTTCTTT.